This TCR beta chain derives from a study of T-cell memory formation after mild COVID-19. A single record per CDR3 protein comes from TCRdb applying MiXCR to the 5' RACE reads. The sample consists of roughly 370,000 distinct CDR3 sequences, 15% to 20% of them appearing once. The CDR3 has 14 amino acids. Trimming pared 2 bases from V and 5 bases from J, leaving 12 bases between. The V gene's germline CDR1 is MNHEY and CDR2 SVGAGI. This clonotype has a handful of counts. This receptor was identified in a man aged 18 to 35 who had mild COVID-19 (a few samples of this study predate the infection). Cell type and time point are not known. The V and J genes are TRBV6-5 and TRBJ1-2; D is possibly TRBD1 (6 bases). The sample taken for sequencing was PBMCs or a T cell subset sorted from them (not recorded which). The CDR3 DNA reads TGTGCCAGCAGTTACGCGGACAGCCCTTATGGCTACACCTTC. It translates to CASSYADSPYGYTF.